Following are 32 T cell receptor beta chains from one sample sequenced in a study of early T cells in non-severe SARS-CoV-2 infection. TCRdb used MiXCR to reprocess the 5' RACE reads, holding one entry per CDR3 protein. The table includes approximately 35,000 distinct CDR3 sequences, 4.5% to 6% detected once. The sequencing sample was made of whole blood. The receptors stem from an adult who was a healthcare worker with PCR-confirmed SARS-CoV-2 infection or an uninfected control (not recorded which).

This clonotype showed up many times. This chain links TRBV29-1 with TRBJ2-7; 7 nucleotides line up with TRBD1. Germline V lookup: CDR1 SQVTM, CDR2 ANQGSEA. V lost 6 bases and J lost 3; bases outside the gene matches: 2. This CDR3 has 11 residues. CDR3 bases: TGCAGCGTCCGGGACAGCTACGAGCAGTACGTC. Protein sequence: CSVRDSYEQYV.

This clonotype has ten or more counts. This sequence joins TRBV6-6 and TRBJ1-1, with D unresolved. The CDR3 has 12 residues. CDR1 MNHNY and CDR2 SVGAGI come from the germline V gene (reference sequence). Trimming left V 2 bases short and J 1 base short, with 2 bases between. The CDR3 spells CASSYANTEAFF. DNA of the CDR3: TGTGCCAGCAGTTACGCGAACACTGAAGCTTTCTTT.

The gene calls are TRBV24-1 and TRBJ2-3; 9 bases fit TRBD1. V was clipped by 4 bases and J by 4 bases; unmatched bases: 5. Germline V CDR1 and CDR2: KGHDR, SFDVKD. The CDR3 sequence is 15 residues long. This CDR3 is CATSDPGQGADTQYF. CDR3 bases: TGTGCCACCAGTGACCCGGGACAGGGAGCAGATACGCAGTATTTT.

This clonotype was observed many times. This rearrangement joins TRBV9 to TRBJ2-5, with TRBD2 identical over 10 bases. The germline CDR1 and CDR2 sequences are SGDLS and YYNGEE. The junction had 19 bases not matched to a gene; V was cut back by 3 bases and J by 2 bases. The CDR3 sequence is 20 residues long. DNA for the CDR3: TGTGCCAGCAGCGCCAACCCCGGGACTAGCGAGGAGGGCGTTCAAGAGACCCAGTACTTC. Translated: CASSANPGTSEEGVQETQYF.

This clonotype was counted ten times or more. The V gene is TRBV10-1, the J gene TRBJ2-2; no firm D call. Germline V gene lookup returns CDR1 WNHNN and CDR2 SYGVQD (reference sequence). The V end was cut by 4 bases, the J end by 6 bases, with 6 bases between. The length of the CDR3 is 12 residues. CDR3 nucleotides: TGCGCCAGCAGTGGTGGTGCCGGGGAGCTGTTTTTT. Amino acid sequence: CASSGGAGELFF.

This clonotype was detected many times. The chain uses TRBV29-1 and TRBJ1-5; TRBD1 matches 11 bases. Germline V gene lookup returns CDR1 SQVTM and CDR2 ANQGSEA. This CDR3 spans 18 amino acids. This CDR3 is CRLKDQGQGAYDNQPQHF. The CDR3 DNA sequence: TGCAGACTTAAGGATCAAGGACAGGGGGCGTATGACAATCAGCCCCAGCATTTT.

In its sample, this clonotype was seen many times. The chain is built from TRBV7-9 and TRBJ2-3, with unresolved D. CDR3 length equals 14 residues. Trimming took off 0 bases at V and 6 bases at J, with 10 bases between the two ends. Germline CDR1 SEHNR, CDR2 FQNEAQ (reference sequence). CDR3 coding DNA: TGTGCCAGCAGCTTAGCTTTGGGAAAGGATACGCAGTATTTT. Encoded protein: CASSLALGKDTQYF.

Regarding this clonotype: A read error is possible here, since a much larger clone lies one base away. Likely a read error: the CDR3 ends without its conserved phenylalanine or tryptophan. The chain employs TRBV12-3 or TRBV12-4 and TRBJ1-1; no reliable D call. V was cut by 5 bases and J by 3 bases, with 16 bases left in between. The CDR3 has 15 residues. The CDR3 loop is CASSLQLGGDTEAFL. The CDR3 DNA follows: TGTGCCAGCAGTCTTCAACTCGGCGGGGACACTGAAGCTTTCTTA.

This clonotype was observed at least ten times. The V and J genes are TRBV10-2 and TRBJ2-4; TRBD2 agrees at 12 bases. The germline V gene has CDR1 WSHSY and CDR2 SAAADI. The CDR3 loop spans 15 amino acids. The junction had 6 bases not matched to a gene; V was cut back by 4 bases and J by 8 bases. The CDR3 nucleotides read TGCGCCAGCAGTGCGGGACTAGCGGGTGTATACATTCAGTACTTC. Protein sequence: CASSAGLAGVYIQYF.

This clonotype was seen repeatedly, ten times or more. The chain employs TRBV3-1 and TRBJ2-1; no definite D call. Between the trimmed V and J ends, which lost 0 bases and 7 bases, there was a span of 16 bases. The CDR3 runs 16 residues. Per germline, CDR1 LGHDT and CDR2 YNNKEL (reference sequence). DNA for the CDR3: TGTGCCAGCAGCCAAGATCTGAAAGCAGTTGGTAATGAGCAGTTCTTC. Translating gives CASSQDLKAVGNEQFF.

In this sample, this clonotype turned up many times. The chain links TRBV2 to TRBJ1-3; D call uncertain. V lost 1 base, J lost 0 bases, and 7 bases lay in between. CDR1 and CDR2 from the germline V gene are SNHLY and FYNNEI. The CDR3 is 15 amino acids. The CDR3 sequence: CASSEVGNSGNTIYF. Written as DNA, the CDR3 is TGTGCCAGCAGTGAAGTAGGGAACTCTGGAAACACCATATATTTT.

This clonotype was seen at least ten times. This chain links TRBV25-1 with TRBJ1-1, with a tentative D call TRBD1 (5 bases). The CDR3 is 11 amino acids. CDR1 and CDR2 (germline): MGHDK, SYGVNS. The V end was cut by 10 bases, the J end by 6 bases, with 12 bases between. The CDR3 region has the DNA TGTGCCACGGGGGACGGTCCTGAAGCTTTCTTT. Encoded protein: CATGDGPEAFF.

This clonotype was counted only a few times. The chain joins TRBV30 to TRBJ2-7, with 9 bases fitting TRBD2. Germline values: CDR1 GTSNPN, CDR2 SVGIG (reference sequence). The junction had 2 bases not matched to a gene; V was cut back by 8 bases and J by 0 bases. CDR3 length: 12 amino acids. Here the CDR3 DNA reads TGTGCCGGTAGCGGGAGCTCCTACGAGCAGTACTTC. It is translated as CAGSGSSYEQYF.

This clonotype was counted at least ten times. This chain joins TRBV7-6 and TRBJ2-5, with TRBD2 identical over 8 bases. CDR1 and CDR2 (germline): SGHVS, FNYEAQ. With 2 bases clipped from V and 1 base from J, the junction kept 0 bases outside the gene matches. This CDR3 region has 14 residues. The DNA for the CDR3 is TGTGCCAGCAGCTTACTAGCGGGCCAAGAGACCCAGTACTTC. It translates to CASSLLAGQETQYF.

This clonotype appeared many times. The V and J genes are TRBV12-3 or TRBV12-4 and TRBJ1-2; TRBD1 might be the D (6 bases). Trimming took off 6 bases at V and 3 bases at J, with 17 bases between the two ends. This CDR3 is built from 15 residues. CDR3 nucleotide sequence: TGTGCCAGCAGGCCCAGGGGCGTCTATGACTATGGCTACACCTTC. Protein sequence: CASRPRGVYDYGYTF.

This clonotype was detected many times. The chain recombines TRBV30 with TRBJ2-2; D unresolved. The germline V gene encodes CDR1 GTSNPN and CDR2 SVGIG (reference sequence). The length of the CDR3 is 12 residues. Trimming removed 3 bases at V and 6 bases at J, with 8 bases between. CDR3 coding DNA: TGTGCCTGGAGGGGAAGAGCCGGGGAGCTGTTTTTT. This gives the protein CAWRGRAGELFF.

In its sample, this clonotype was seen many times. This chain joins TRBV29-1 and TRBJ1-2, with D possibly matching TRBD1 (6 bases). The CDR3 covers 13 residues. Trimming removed 6 bases from V and 6 bases from J, with 17 bases in between. In germline, CDR1 is SQVTM, CDR2 ANQGSEA. CDR3 sequence: CSVAYRQANGYTF. The CDR3 DNA reads as TGCAGCGTGGCGTACAGACAGGCCAATGGCTACACCTTC.

With respect to this clonotype: A much more abundant neighbour one base away suggests this may be a read error. V is TRBV5-4 and J is TRBJ2-1; TRBD2 aligns across 9 bases. The germline V gene has CDR1 SGHNT and CDR2 YYREEE (reference sequence). This CDR3 region has 15 residues. CDR3 bases: TGTGTCAGCAGCCCGCCAGGGACTAGCCGTTATGAGCAGTTCTTC. Encoded protein: CVSSPPGTSRYEQFF.

This clonotype was counted many times. The chain couples TRBV7-6 to TRBJ2-6; D assignment may be TRBD1 or TRBD2 (5 bases each). This CDR3 has 19 amino acids. V lost 1 base, J lost 0 bases, and 16 bases lay in between. Germline values: CDR1 SGHVS, CDR2 FNYEAQ. CDR3 region: CASSLGRTPGTSGANVLTF. For the CDR3, the DNA is TGTGCCAGCAGCTTAGGTCGAACTCCCGGGACCTCTGGGGCCAACGTCCTGACTTTC.

The sample holds a few counts of this clonotype. The chain joins TRBV2 to TRBJ2-7; D possibly uses TRBD1 or TRBD2 (5 bases each). V was clipped by 7 bases and J by 4 bases, with 26 bases between them. The CDR3 spans 17 residues. CDR1 and CDR2 from the germline V gene are SNHLY and FYNNEI. CDR3 in DNA: TGTGCCAGCACCCCCCCACAGGAGAATCGGGGACCTTACGAGCAGTACGTC. Amino acids: CASTPPQENRGPYEQYV.

The sample holds a few counts of this clonotype. The chain has TRBV9 and TRBJ1-5; D is ambiguous. Germline V CDR1 and CDR2: SGDLS, YYNGEE. The CDR3 runs to 13 residues. V was clipped by 0 bases and J by 9 bases, with 10 bases between them. CDR3 coding DNA: TGTGCCAGCAGCGTAGGAGGTTCATCGCCCCAGCATTTT. Protein: CASSVGGSSPQHF.

This clonotype was recorded many times. The chain joins TRBV6-5 to TRBJ2-3, with TRBD2 matching over 9 bases. This CDR3 has 18 residues. Germline CDR1 reads MNHEY; CDR2 reads SVGAGI. V lost 4 bases and J lost 4; bases outside the gene matches: 15. CDR3 DNA: TGTGCCAGCAGTTCACCCCTTAGCGGGAGTGGTTTACCAGATACGCAGTATTTT. This codes for CASSSPLSGSGLPDTQYF.

Remarks on this clonotype: The CDR3 end shows no conserved phenylalanine or tryptophan, and so a read error is likely. The V and J genes are TRBV11-2 and TRBJ2-4; 9 bases agree with TRBD1. The germline CDR1 and CDR2 sequences are SGHAT and FQNNGV. V lost 5 bases, J lost 3 bases, and 11 bases stayed unmatched. There are 17 residues in the CDR3. This chain's CDR3 is CASSPRTGGIDKNIQYS. CDR3 DNA sequence: TGTGCCAGCAGCCCGAGAACAGGGGGCATCGACAAAAACATTCAGTACTCC.

This clonotype is termed medium-sized. V gene TRBV7-9 combines with J gene TRBJ2-4; 7 nucleotides align to TRBD2. V was pared by 4 bases and J by 1 base, with 7 bases of the junction left unmatched. The CDR3 consists of 16 residues. Germline CDR1 reads SEHNR; CDR2 reads FQNEAQ (reference sequence). The CDR3 coding sequence is TGTGCCAGCAGCTCGTCTGGACTAGAGGCCAAAAACATTCAGTACTTC. This translates into CASSSSGLEAKNIQYF.

This chain joins TRBV18 and TRBJ2-1, with D possibly being TRBD2 (5 bases). The CDR3 runs 15 residues. The V gene lost 6 bases and the J gene lost 3 bases, with 15 bases spanning the gap. Germline CDR1 and CDR2: KGHSH and LQKENI. Here the CDR3 reads CASSPSGGVYNEQFF. For the CDR3, the DNA is TGTGCCAGCTCTCCCAGCGGTGGCGTCTACAATGAGCAGTTCTTC.

Ten or more counts support this clonotype. V usage is TRBV5-1 and J usage is TRBJ2-7; D is unresolved. V dropped 4 bases and J dropped 0 bases, with 11 bases sitting between them. The germline gives CDR1 SGHRS, CDR2 YFSETQ. The CDR3 spans 14 residues. CDR3 protein: CASSDDLSSYEQYF. The CDR3 nucleotides are TGCGCCAGCAGCGATGATCTGAGCTCCTACGAGCAGTACTTC.

This clonotype was observed many times. The rearrangement joins TRBV12-3 or TRBV12-4 to TRBJ1-5; the D gene is possibly TRBD1 (5 bases). The length of the CDR3 is 12 residues. V lost 6 bases and J lost 7, with 10 bases in between. This CDR3 reads CASSSQGQPQHF. CDR3 nucleotides: TGTGCCAGCAGCTCCCAGGGACAGCCCCAGCATTTT.

The chain has TRBV27 and TRBJ1-6, with TRBD1 as a possible D gene (5 bases). From germline, CDR1 is MNHEY and CDR2 SMNVEV (reference sequence). V lost 6 bases and J lost 3, with 18 bases in between. The CDR3 sequence is 17 residues long. CDR3 protein: CASSSTRGGFYNSPLHF. The CDR3 DNA is TGTGCCAGCAGCTCCACCCGGGGGGGGTTCTATAATTCACCCCTCCACTTT.

This clonotype was recorded many times. J is TRBJ1-5 and V is TRBV11-2; no reliable D call. This CDR3 has 14 amino acids. Trimming stripped 5 bases from V and 3 bases from J, with 11 bases between. Per the germline V gene, CDR1 is SGHAT and CDR2 is FQNNGV. In DNA form, the CDR3 reads TGTGCCAGCAGCCAAGCCGGCCTCAATCAGCCCCAGCATTTT. It translates to CASSQAGLNQPQHF.

This clonotype was observed at least ten times. The J gene is TRBJ2-7, the V gene TRBV11-3, with 12 nucleotides matching TRBD2. Germline CDR1 SGHNT, CDR2 YENEEA. The CDR3 covers 15 residues. The trim removed 3 bases at V and 3 bases at J, leaving 3 bases unmatched. The CDR3 DNA is TGTGCCAGCAGCTTGAGACTAGCGGGAGTCTACGAGCAGTACTTC. Residues: CASSLRLAGVYEQYF.

Sample share makes this clonotype medium-sized. This chain links TRBV5-1 with TRBJ2-1, with 11 bases that match TRBD2. Looked up from germline, CDR1 is SGHRS and CDR2 is YFSETQ. The junction had 4 bases not matched to a gene; V was cut back by 4 bases and J by 4 bases. CDR3 length equals 15 residues. Here the CDR3 reads CASSITSGSYNEQFF. The CDR3 nucleotides are TGCGCCAGCAGCATAACTAGCGGGAGTTACAATGAGCAGTTCTTC.

Ten or more counts support this clonotype. This chain joins TRBV4-1 and TRBJ2-4; D not resolved. The CDR3 runs 13 residues. The germline gives CDR1 MGHRA, CDR2 YSYEKL. Trimming pared 0 bases from V and 10 bases from J, leaving 10 bases between. The CDR3 region is CASSQDGPAIQYF. The DNA of the CDR3 is TGCGCCAGCAGCCAAGATGGCCCAGCAATTCAGTACTTC.